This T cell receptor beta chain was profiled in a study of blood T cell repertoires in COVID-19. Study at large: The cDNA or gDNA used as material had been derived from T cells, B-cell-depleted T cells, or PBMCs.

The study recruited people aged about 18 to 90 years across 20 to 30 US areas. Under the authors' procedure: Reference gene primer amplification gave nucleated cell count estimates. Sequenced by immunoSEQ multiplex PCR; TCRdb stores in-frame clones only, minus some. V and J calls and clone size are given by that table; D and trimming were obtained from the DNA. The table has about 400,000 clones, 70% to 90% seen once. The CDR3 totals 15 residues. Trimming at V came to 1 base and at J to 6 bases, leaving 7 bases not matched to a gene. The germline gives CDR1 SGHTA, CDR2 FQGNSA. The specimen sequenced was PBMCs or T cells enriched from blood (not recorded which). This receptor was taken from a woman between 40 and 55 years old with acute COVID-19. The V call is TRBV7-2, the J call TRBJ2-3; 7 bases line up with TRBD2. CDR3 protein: CASSLVGGGADTQYF. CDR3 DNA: TGTGCCAGCAGCTTAGTGGGCGGGGGAGCCGATACGCAGTATTTT.